This TCR beta chain appears in the sequencing data of a study of blood T cell repertoires in COVID-19. V was pared by 0 bases and J by 6 bases, with 15 bases between. This CDR3 has 15 amino acids. Germline V CDR1 and CDR2: SGHRS, YFSETQ. TCRdb's table, derived via immunoSEQ multiplex PCR, lists solely in-frame clones and lacks some. The data show around 120,000 clones, about 92% seen once. The chain uses TRBV5-1 and TRBJ1-2; TRBD1 is a possible D gene (6 bases). The TCR was taken from a middle-aged man with active COVID-19. The sequenced sample consisted of peripheral blood. The CDR3 nucleotides read TGCGCCAGCAGCTTGGACAGGGTTGGAGAGAATGGCTACACCTTC. Protein sequence: CASSLDRVGENGYTF.